This T cell receptor beta chain appears in the sequencing data of a study of shared clonotypes between healthy human individuals. Some clones are missing from TCRdb's copy, which holds only in-frame ones; the method was immunoSEQ multiplex PCR. The table lists about 2 million clones, roughly 94% of them singletons. Regarding the study as a whole: Tissue TCR repertoires likely differ from these blood-only repertoires.

Naive CD8 cells were CD45RO-negative, positively selected for CCR7, excluding terminally differentiated effector memory CD45RA+ cells. Every contributor of samples was a Caucasian grown-up residing in Nashville, Tennessee. The CDR3 is 14 residues long. CDR1 and CDR2 (germline): SGHTS, YDEGEE. V shed 2 bases, J shed 4 bases, and the junction held 3 bases outside the gene matches. Notes on this clone: Its antigen is still unknown.

The rearrangement links TRBV5-8 to TRBJ2-3; 8 bases align to TRBD2. The clonotype originates from a man between 18 and 35 years old in good health. Specimen: naive CD8+ T cells sorted from blood. The CDR3 sequence is CASSLVLAADTQYF. CDR3 sequence (DNA): TGTGCCAGCAGCTTAGTACTAGCGGCAGATACGCAGTATTTT.